This T cell receptor (beta chain) was sequenced for a study of CD8 T cells in Susac syndrome. Losses at the gene ends were 1 base for V and 6 bases for J; bases not matched to a gene: 8. This CDR3 comprises 16 residues. Germline CDR1 is SEHNR and CDR2 is FQNEAQ (reference sequence). TCR beta was sequenced from blood CD8+ and CD4+ T cells. The multiple sclerosis controls were treatment-naive patients affected by stable or active relapsing-remitting disease. Reverse transcription of roughly 0.5 to 1 ug RNA was carried out with random hexamers. TCR beta CDR3 was amplified by immunoSEQ multiplex PCR. This amplification extended across 54 Vbeta and 13 Jbeta segments. MiXCR, run by TCRdb on the immunoSEQ multiplex PCR reads, gives a single entry per CDR3 protein. The table has just over 150,000 distinct CDR3 sequences, 94% seen once; the top ten hold about 0.21%.

This sequence originates from a human donor with multiple sclerosis. Sample: CD8+ T cells from PBMCs. This chain uses TRBV7-9 with TRBJ1-2, with 10 bases lining up with TRBD1. CDR3 amino acids: CASSLGRQGAHHGYTF. The CDR3 bases are TGTGCCAGCAGCTTAGGCCGACAGGGGGCTCACCATGGCTACACCTTC.